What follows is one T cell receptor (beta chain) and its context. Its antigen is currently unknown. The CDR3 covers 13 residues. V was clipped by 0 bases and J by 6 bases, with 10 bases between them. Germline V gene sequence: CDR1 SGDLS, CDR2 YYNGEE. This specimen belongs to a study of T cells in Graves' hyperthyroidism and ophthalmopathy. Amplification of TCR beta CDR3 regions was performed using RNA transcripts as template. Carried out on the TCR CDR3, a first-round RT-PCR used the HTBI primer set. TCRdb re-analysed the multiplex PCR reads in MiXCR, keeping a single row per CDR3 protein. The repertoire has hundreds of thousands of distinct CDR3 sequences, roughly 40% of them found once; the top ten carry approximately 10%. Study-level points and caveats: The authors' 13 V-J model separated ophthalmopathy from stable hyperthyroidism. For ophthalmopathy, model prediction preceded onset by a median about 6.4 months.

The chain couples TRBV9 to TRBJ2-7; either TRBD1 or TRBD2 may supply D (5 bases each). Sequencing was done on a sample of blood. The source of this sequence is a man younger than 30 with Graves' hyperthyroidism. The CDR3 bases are TGTGCCAGCAGCGTAGAGGGGACCTCCGAGCAGTACTTC. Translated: CASSVEGTSEQYF.